The sequence of this T cell receptor beta chain was determined in a study of vaccination effects on CD4 cells after COVID-19 (dated by TCRdb to between 2021 and 2024). Turning to the overall study: The ViraFEST assay stimulated PBMC with viral peptide pools and then used TCR sequencing to identify antigen-specific CD4+ T cell clonotypes by expansion. SARS-CoV-2 spike-specific CD4+ TCR repertoires from before and after mRNA vaccination were compared in COVID-19 convalescent patients and in infection-naive vaccine recipients. Each well held two million PBMC cultured in IMDM containing about 5.5% human AB serum, around 10 IU/ml IL-2 and gentamicin, along with roughly 10 ug/ml peptides. The full study included over 8 COVID-19 convalescent patients and a few SARS-CoV-2-naive healthy vaccine recipients. Cultures from other donors in the study were sequenced with the Oncomine TCR Beta short-read assay on an Illumina iSeq 100. Two doses of either the BNT162b2 or the mRNA-1273 mRNA SARS-CoV-2 vaccine were administered to participants. Study-wide conclusions, independent of this receptor: At late post-vaccination timepoints, both infection-induced and vaccine-induced clones showed marked clonal contraction, consistent with waning T cell responses. In healthy vaccine recipients, vaccine-induced clones were almost all SARS-CoV-2 mono-reactive, with only 1 of 255 being cross-reactive with common cold coronaviruses. The study was limited by a small number of convalescent patients and lacked early post-infection timepoints.

This clone came up once. Its binding antigen is unknown. Base qualities are not provided; no much larger clone lies one nucleotide away. After about 10 days of culture, CD4+ T cells were isolated with the EasySep CD4+ T cell isolation kit. Healthy vaccine recipients had no prior SARS-CoV-2 infection, confirmed by negative nucleocapsid antibodies before and after vaccination. On days 3 and 7, half of the culture medium was replaced with fresh IL-2-containing medium. Each peptide stimulation condition was cultured in triplicate wells unless otherwise noted. PBMC were separated from whole blood using Ficoll-Paque Plus gradient centrifugation and were then either cryopreserved at -140C or used fresh. The QIAamp micro DNA kit was used to extract genomic DNA from the cultured CD4+ T cells. Library prep was done by the immunoSEQ multiplex PCR assay. DNA from the cultured, isolated CD4+ T cells was subjected to TCR beta CDR3 sequencing. Per the original workflow: Non-productive TCR sequences were removed, reads were trimmed to the CDR3 region, and CDR3s of at least 7 amino acids were retained. The MANAFEST web app was used to identify antigen-specific clonotypes by comparing expansion in peptide wells with expansion in reference cultures. To count as positive, a clone had to show expansion at FDR<0.05 compared with the reference and with all other wells, an odds ratio above 5, and a frequency above 0.1% in two replicate wells. Cross-reactive clonotypes were defined as significantly expanded in SARS-CoV-2 spike wells and in at least one common cold coronavirus spike condition. Levenshtein distance calculated with the stringdist R package was used to assess CDR3 similarity, and unrooted trees were constructed with ape in R 3.6.1. In its TCRdb copy, this immuneACCESS table keeps in-frame sequences only and misses some clones. Where compared with another copy, unresolved V genes explain less than half of these, and the others have no known cause. The V and J calls and clone size are taken from that table; D and trimming were inferred from the DNA. The sample table records 65,000 to 80,000 clones; about 74% of these occur just once. 2% to 2.5% of the sample comes from the top ten.

The germline V gene (reference sequence) sets CDR1 to MNHEY and CDR2 to SMNVEV. V is clipped by 4 bases and J by 3 bases, and the sequence between their germline boundaries is 18 bases long. From its cysteine to its phenylalanine, the CDR3 spans 16 amino acids. Of the read, only the CDR3 DNA is kept; its 48 bases are in frame from base 1. The V and J genes are TRBV27 and TRBJ1-2; TRBD1 is a possible D gene, resting on 6 matching bases. Sequenced material: CD4+ T cells from PBMCs cultured without peptide, taken before COVID-19 vaccination. This TCR was recovered from a human donor who received a COVID-19 vaccine. The DNA reads TGTGCCAGCAGTTCCTCCGGGACACCAAAGGACTATGGCTACACCTTC. It translates to CASSSSGTPKDYGYTF.